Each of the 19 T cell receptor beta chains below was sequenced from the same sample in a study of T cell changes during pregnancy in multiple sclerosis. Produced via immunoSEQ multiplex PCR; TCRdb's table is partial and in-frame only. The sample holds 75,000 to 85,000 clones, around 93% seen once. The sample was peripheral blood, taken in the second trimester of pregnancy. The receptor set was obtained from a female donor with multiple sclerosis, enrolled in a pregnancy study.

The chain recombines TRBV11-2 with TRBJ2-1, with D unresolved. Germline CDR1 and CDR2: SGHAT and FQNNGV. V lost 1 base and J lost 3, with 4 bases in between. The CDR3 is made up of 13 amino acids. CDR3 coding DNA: TGTGCCAGCAGCTTAGGTAACTACAATGAGCAGTTCTTC. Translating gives CASSLGNYNEQFF.

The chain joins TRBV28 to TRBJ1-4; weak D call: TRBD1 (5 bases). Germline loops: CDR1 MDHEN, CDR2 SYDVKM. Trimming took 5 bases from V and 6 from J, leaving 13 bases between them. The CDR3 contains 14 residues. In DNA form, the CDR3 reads TGTGCCAGCAGTCGGGGCGGGAGTGATGAAAAACTGTTTTTT. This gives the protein CASSRGGSDEKLFF.

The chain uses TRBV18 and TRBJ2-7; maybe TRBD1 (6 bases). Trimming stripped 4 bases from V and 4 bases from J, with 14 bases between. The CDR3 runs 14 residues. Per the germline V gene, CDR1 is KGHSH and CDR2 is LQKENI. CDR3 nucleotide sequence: TGTGCCAGCTCACTAGTGACAGGAGCGTACGAGCAGTACTTC. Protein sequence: CASSLVTGAYEQYF.

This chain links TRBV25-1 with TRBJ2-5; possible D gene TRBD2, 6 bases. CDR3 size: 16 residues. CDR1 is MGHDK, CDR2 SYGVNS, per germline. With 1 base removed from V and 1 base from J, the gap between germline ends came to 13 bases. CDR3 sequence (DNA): TGTGCCAGCAGTGAATTAGAGTTTAGCGGCCAAGAGACCCAGTACTTC. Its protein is CASSELEFSGQETQYF.

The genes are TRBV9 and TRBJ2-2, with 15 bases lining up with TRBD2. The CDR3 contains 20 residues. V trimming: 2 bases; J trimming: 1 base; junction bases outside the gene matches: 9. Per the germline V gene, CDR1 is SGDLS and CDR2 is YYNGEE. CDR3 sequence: CASSVNFGLAGGKNTGELFF. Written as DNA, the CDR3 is TGTGCCAGCAGCGTTAATTTCGGACTAGCGGGGGGGAAGAACACCGGGGAGCTGTTTTTT. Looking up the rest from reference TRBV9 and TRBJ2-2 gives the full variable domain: DSGVTQTPKHLITATGQRVTLRCSPRSGDLSVYWYQQSLDQGLQFLIQYYNGEERAKGNILERFSAQQFPDLHSELNLSSLELGDSALYFCASSVNFGLAGGKNTGELFFGEGSRLTVL.

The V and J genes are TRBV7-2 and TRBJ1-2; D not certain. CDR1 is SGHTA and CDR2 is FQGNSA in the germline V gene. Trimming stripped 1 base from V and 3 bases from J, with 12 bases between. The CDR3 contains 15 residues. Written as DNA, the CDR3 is TGTGCCAGCAGCTTAGGGGCAGTACCTGACTATGGCTACACCTTC. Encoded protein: CASSLGAVPDYGYTF. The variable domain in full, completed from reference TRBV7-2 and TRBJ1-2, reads GAGVSQSPSNKVTEKGKDVELRCDPISGHTALYWYRQSLGQGLEFLIYFQGNSAPDKSGLPSDRFSAERTGGSVSTLTIQRTQQEDSAVYLCASSLGAVPDYGYTFGSGTRLTVV.

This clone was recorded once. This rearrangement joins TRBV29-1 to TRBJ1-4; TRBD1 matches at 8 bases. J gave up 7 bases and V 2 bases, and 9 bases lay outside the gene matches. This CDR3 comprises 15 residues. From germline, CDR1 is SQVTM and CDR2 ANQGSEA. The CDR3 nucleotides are TGCAGCGTTGAAAAACTAGGACAGGGTAGTGAAAAACTGTTTTTT. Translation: CSVEKLGQGSEKLFF.

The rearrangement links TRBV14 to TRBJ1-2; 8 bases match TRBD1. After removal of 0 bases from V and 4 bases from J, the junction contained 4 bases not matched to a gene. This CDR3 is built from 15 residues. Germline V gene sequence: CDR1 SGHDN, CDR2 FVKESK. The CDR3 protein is CASSQDQGAGYGYTF. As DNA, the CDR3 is TGTGCCAGCAGCCAAGACCAGGGGGCTGGCTATGGCTACACCTTC.

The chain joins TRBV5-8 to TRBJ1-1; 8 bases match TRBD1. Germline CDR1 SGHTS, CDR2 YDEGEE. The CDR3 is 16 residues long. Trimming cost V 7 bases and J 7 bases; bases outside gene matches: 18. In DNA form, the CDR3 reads TGTGCCAGCCAACGTAAGGACAGGGAAGGAATCGATGAAGCTTTCTTT. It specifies CASQRKDREGIDEAFF. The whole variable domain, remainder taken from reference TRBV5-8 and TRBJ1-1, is EAGVTQSPTHLIKTRGQQATLRCSPISGHTSVYWYQQALGLGLQFLLWYDEGEERNRGNFPPRFSGRQFPNYSSELNVNALELEDSALYLCASQRKDREGIDEAFFGQGTRLTVV.

As DNA, the CDR3 is TGCGCCAGCAGCTTGGTGGAGCAGGGGTACACCGGGGAGCTGTTTTTT. Translating gives CASSLVEQGYTGELFF. The chain joins TRBV5-1 to TRBJ2-2; D is possibly TRBD1 (6 bases). Germline loops: CDR1 SGHRS, CDR2 YFSETQ. V was pared by 0 bases and J by 3 bases, with 12 bases between. The CDR3 is made up of 16 amino acids.

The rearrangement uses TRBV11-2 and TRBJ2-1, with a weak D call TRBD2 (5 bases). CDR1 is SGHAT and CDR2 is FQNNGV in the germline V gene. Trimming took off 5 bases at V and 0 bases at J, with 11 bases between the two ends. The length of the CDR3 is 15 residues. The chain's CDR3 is CASSQTRGSYNEQFF. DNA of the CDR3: TGTGCCAGCAGCCAAACACGGGGCTCCTACAATGAGCAGTTCTTC.

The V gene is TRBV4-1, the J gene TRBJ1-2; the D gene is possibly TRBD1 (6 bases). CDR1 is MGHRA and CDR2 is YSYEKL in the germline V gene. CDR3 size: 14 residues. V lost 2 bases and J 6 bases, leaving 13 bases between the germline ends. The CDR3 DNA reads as TGCGCCAGCAGCCAACCGTTAACAGGGAATGGCTACACCTTC. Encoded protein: CASSQPLTGNGYTF.

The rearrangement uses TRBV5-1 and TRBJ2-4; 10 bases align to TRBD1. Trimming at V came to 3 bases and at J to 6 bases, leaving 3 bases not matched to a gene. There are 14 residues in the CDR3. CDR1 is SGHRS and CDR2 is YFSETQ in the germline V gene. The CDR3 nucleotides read TGCGCCAGCAGCTCCCGGGACAGGGGAAACATTCAGTACTTC. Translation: CASSSRDRGNIQYF.

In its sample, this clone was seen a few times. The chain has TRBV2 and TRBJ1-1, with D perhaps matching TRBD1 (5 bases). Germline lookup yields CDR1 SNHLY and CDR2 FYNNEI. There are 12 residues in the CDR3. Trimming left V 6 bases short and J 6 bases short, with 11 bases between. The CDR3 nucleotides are TGTGCCAGCAGGCTGGGACTTGCTGAAGCTTTCTTT. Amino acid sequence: CASRLGLAEAFF.

CDR3 in amino acids: CASRTGDRGLSTNEKLFF. CDR3 DNA sequence: TGTGCCAGCAGGACCGGGGACAGGGGGCTTAGTACTAATGAAAAACTGTTTTTT. V gene TRBV21-1 combines with J gene TRBJ1-4; the DNA was not compared with TRBD1, the D call given in the table. TRBV21-1 is marked as a pseudogene. This CDR3 is built from 18 residues.

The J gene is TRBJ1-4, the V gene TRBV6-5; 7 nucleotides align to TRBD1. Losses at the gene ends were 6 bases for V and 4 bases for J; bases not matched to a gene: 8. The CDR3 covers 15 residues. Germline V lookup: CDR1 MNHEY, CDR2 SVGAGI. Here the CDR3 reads CASRMPGQNNEKLFF. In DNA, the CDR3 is TGTGCCAGCAGGATGCCGGGACAGAATAATGAAAAACTGTTTTTT.

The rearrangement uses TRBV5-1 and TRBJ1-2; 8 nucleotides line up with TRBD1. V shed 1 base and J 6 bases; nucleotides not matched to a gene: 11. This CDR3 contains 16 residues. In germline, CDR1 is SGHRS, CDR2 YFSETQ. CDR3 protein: CASSLPPGQALDGYTF. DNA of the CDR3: TGCGCCAGCAGCTTGCCCCCGGGACAGGCTTTGGATGGCTACACCTTC. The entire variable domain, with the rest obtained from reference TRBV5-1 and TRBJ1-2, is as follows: KAGVTQTPRYLIKTRGQQVTLSCSPISGHRSVSWYQQTPGQGLQFLFEYFSETQRNKGNFPGRFSGRQFSNSRSEMNVSTLELGDSALYLCASSLPPGQALDGYTFGSGTRLTVV.

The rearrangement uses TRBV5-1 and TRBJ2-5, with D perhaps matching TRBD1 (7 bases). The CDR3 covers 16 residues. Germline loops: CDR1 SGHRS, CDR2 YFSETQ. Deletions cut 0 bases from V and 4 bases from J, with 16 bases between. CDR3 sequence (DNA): TGCGCCAGCAGCTTGGCGCGGCCTCAGGGGGGAGAGACCCAGTACTTC. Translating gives CASSLARPQGGETQYF.

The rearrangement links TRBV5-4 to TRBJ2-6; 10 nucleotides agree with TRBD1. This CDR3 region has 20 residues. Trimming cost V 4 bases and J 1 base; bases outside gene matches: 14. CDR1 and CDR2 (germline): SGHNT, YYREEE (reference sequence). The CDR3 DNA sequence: TGTGCCAGCAGCGCCGGGGGACAGGGGAGGGAAGGATCTGGGGCCAACGTCCTGACTTTC. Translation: CASSAGGQGREGSGANVLTF.